Listed here are 14 T cell receptor beta chains from one sample, sequenced in a study of shared clonotypes between healthy human individuals. The protocol was immunoSEQ multiplex PCR, while the TCRdb copy is restricted to in-frame clones and leaves out a portion. The table has roughly 1,500,000 clones, around 98% seen once. Sequenced: naive CD4+ T cells sorted from blood. Subset specified: CD45RA+ positively selected. All receptors derive from a man under 40 in good health.

The CDR3 DNA sequence: TGTGCCAGTAGTATAGATCTCAGGACAGGTGCTGGCTACACCTTC. Amino acid sequence: CASSIDLRTGAGYTF. This chain joins TRBV19 and TRBJ1-2; 7 bases agree with TRBD1. Per germline, CDR1 LNHDA and CDR2 SQIVND (reference sequence). Trimming cost V 0 bases and J 7 bases; bases outside gene matches: 8. This CDR3 has 15 residues.

The chain carries TRBV5-4 and TRBJ2-3, with no clear D. Germline CDR1 reads SGHNT; CDR2 reads YYREEE (reference sequence). V was cut by 0 bases and J by 0 bases, with 14 bases left in between. CDR3 length equals 17 residues. The CDR3 coding sequence is TGTGCCAGCAGCTTGGACTGGCAGAACCCTAGCACAGATACGCAGTATTTT. Amino acid sequence: CASSLDWQNPSTDTQYF.

The chain employs TRBV19 and TRBJ2-3, with D uncertain. CDR1 is LNHDA and CDR2 is SQIVND in the germline V gene (reference sequence). Trimming removed 3 bases from V and 5 bases from J, with 6 bases in between. This CDR3 spans 12 amino acids. CDR3 coding DNA: TGTGCCAGTAGTATTACCGGAGATACGCAGTATTTT. As protein: CASSITGDTQYF.

The rearrangement uses TRBV5-4 and TRBJ2-3, with D perhaps TRBD1 (5 bases). The CDR3 spans 15 residues. Trimming stripped 0 bases from V and 3 bases from J, with 11 bases between. Germline CDR1 SGHNT, CDR2 YYREEE (reference sequence). CDR3 sequence (DNA): TGTGCCAGCAGCTTGGGCAAAAGGGGTACAGATACGCAGTATTTT. Protein product: CASSLGKRGTDTQYF.

Note on this clone: Other DNA sequences in this sample translate to the same CDR3. The chain recombines TRBV28 with TRBJ2-7; D possibly uses TRBD1 or TRBD2 (5 bases each). CDR1 and CDR2 from the germline V gene are MDHEN and SYDVKM. This CDR3 has 13 residues. V lost 5 bases and J 3 bases, leaving 11 bases between the germline ends. Here the CDR3 reads CASSPRGGYEQYF. The CDR3 DNA reads as TGTGCCAGCAGTCCCCGTGGGGGCTACGAGCAGTACTTC.

The CDR3 loop is CASSIAGGDSYEQYF. The CDR3 DNA sequence: TGTGCCAGCAGCATCGCGGGGGGCGACTCCTACGAGCAGTACTTC. V gene TRBV7-3 combines with J gene TRBJ2-7; 8 bases are a match to TRBD2. Germline CDR1 SGHTA, CDR2 FQGTGA. The CDR3 consists of 15 residues. Germline trimming cut 5 bases from V and 0 bases from J; bases unmatched to any gene: 6.

The chain uses TRBV5-6 and TRBJ1-3, with D unclear. The CDR3 runs to 15 residues. CDR1 SGHDT and CDR2 YYEEEE come from the germline V gene. Trimming shortened V by 0 bases and J by 0 bases, and 7 bases separated the two germline ends. In DNA form, the CDR3 reads TGTGCCAGCAGCTTGGAGGGTCTCTCTGGAAACACCATATATTTT. Its translation is CASSLEGLSGNTIYF.

CDR3: CASSVESDGSYEQYF. CDR3 bases: TGTGCCAGCAGTGTAGAGTCGGACGGCTCCTACGAGCAGTACTTC. The chain carries TRBV2 and TRBJ2-7; the D is unclear. The CDR3 covers 15 residues. Germline CDR1 and CDR2: SNHLY and FYNNEI. V lost 4 bases and J lost 0, with 13 bases in between. The full variable domain, in which reference TRBV2 and TRBJ2-7 provide the parts outside the CDR3, is EPEVTQTPSHQVTQMGQEVILRCVPISNHLYFYWYRQILGQKVEFLVSFYNNEISEKSEIFDDQFSVERPDGSNFTLKIRSTKLEDSAMYFCASSVESDGSYEQYFGPGTRLTVT.

The chain couples TRBV4-2 to TRBJ2-2; D uncertain. Per the germline V gene, CDR1 is LGHNA and CDR2 is YNFKEQ. The CDR3 contains 15 residues. The germline V and J ends were trimmed by 1 base and 1 base, with 7 bases remaining between them. For the CDR3, the DNA is TGTGCCAGCAGCCAAGTTTCGGGGAACACCGGGGAGCTGTTTTTT. It codes for CASSQVSGNTGELFF.

The V and J genes are TRBV10-3 and TRBJ2-1, with 7 bases fitting TRBD1. The length of the CDR3 is 14 residues. From germline, CDR1 is ENHRY and CDR2 SYGVKD. V trimming: 9 bases; J trimming: 0 bases; junction bases outside the gene matches: 5. In DNA form, the CDR3 reads TGTGCCATAGGGACAGCGAGCTCCTACAATGAGCAGTTCTTC. This gives the protein CAIGTASSYNEQFF.

The rearrangement uses TRBV10-3 and TRBJ2-7, with D perhaps TRBD1 or TRBD2 (5 bases each). V shed 6 bases and J shed 3 bases, with 15 bases lying between them. The V gene's germline CDR1 is ENHRY and CDR2 SYGVKD. The CDR3 totals 14 residues. CDR3 region: CAISLRDQDYEQYF. The CDR3 coding sequence is TGTGCCATCAGCCTCCGGGACCAAGACTACGAGCAGTACTTC.

This chain joins TRBV19 and TRBJ2-1, with TRBD2 matching 11 bases. The trim removed 5 bases at V and 0 bases at J, leaving 9 bases unmatched. Germline V gives CDR1 LNHDA, CDR2 SQIVND (reference sequence). This CDR3 region has 18 residues. This chain's CDR3 is CASSHWASGRSSYNEQFF. DNA for the CDR3: TGTGCCAGTAGTCACTGGGCTAGCGGGAGGAGCTCCTACAATGAGCAGTTCTTC.

This clone is a singleton in its sample. J is TRBJ2-5 and V is TRBV6-4; D gene uncertain. Looked up from germline, CDR1 is MRHNA and CDR2 is SNTAGT. Trimming took off 7 bases at V and 0 bases at J, with 12 bases between the two ends. This CDR3 region has 14 residues. CDR3 residues: CASILRQYQETQYF. The CDR3 DNA follows: TGTGCCAGCATTCTGCGGCAGTACCAAGAGACCCAGTACTTC.

This chain connects TRBV5-1 to TRBJ2-5, with 8 bases aligning to TRBD2. The trim removed 2 bases at V and 0 bases at J, leaving 6 bases unmatched. The germline V gene has CDR1 SGHRS and CDR2 YFSETQ. CDR3 size: 16 residues. DNA of the CDR3: TGCGCCAGCAGCTTCCGTGCGGGAGGCCACCAAGAGACCCAGTACTTC. It is translated as CASSFRAGGHQETQYF.